The 5 T cell receptor beta chains given below trace back to one sample, sequenced in a study of blood T cell repertoires in COVID-19. Here immunoSEQ multiplex PCR was the method, and the copy in TCRdb shows in-frame clones only, minus some. The data show under 250,000 clones, roughly 83% seen once. Sample: peripheral blood. The receptors come from an elderly man with acute or convalescent COVID-19.

This rearrangement joins TRBV27 to TRBJ2-6; the D gene is possibly TRBD1 (6 bases). The V gene lost 5 bases and the J gene lost 2 bases, with 10 bases spanning the gap. This CDR3 has 15 residues. Germline-derived CDR1 and CDR2 are MNHEY and SMNVEV (reference sequence). The CDR3 reads CASSPYRAGANVLTF. The CDR3 DNA is TGTGCCAGCAGTCCATACAGGGCTGGGGCCAACGTCCTGACTTTC.

The V and J genes are TRBV25-1 and TRBJ1-6, with 7 bases matching TRBD1. CDR1 is MGHDK and CDR2 is SYGVNS in the germline V gene. The CDR3 consists of 15 residues. Trimming cost V 6 bases and J 4 bases; bases outside gene matches: 6. CDR3 region: CASRRRDSYNSPLHF. The DNA for the CDR3 is TGTGCCAGCAGACGGCGGGACAGTTATAATTCACCCCTCCACTTT. Using reference TRBV25-1 and TRBJ1-6 for the parts outside the CDR3, the full variable domain is EADIYQTPRYLVIGTGKKITLECSQTMGHDKMYWYQQDPGMELHLIHYSYGVNSTEKGDLSSESTVSRIRTEHFPLTLESARPSHTSQYLCASRRRDSYNSPLHFGNGTRLTVT.

V usage is TRBV25-1 and J usage is TRBJ1-5; 9 bases are a match to TRBD1. The CDR3 is 15 residues long. Germline V gene lookup returns CDR1 MGHDK and CDR2 SYGVNS. The ends lost 3 bases at V and 2 bases at J; junction bases unmatched: 2. The CDR3 spells CASSDGTGRNQPQHF. DNA for the CDR3: TGTGCCAGCAGTGACGGGACAGGGCGCAATCAGCCCCAGCATTTT.

This chain uses TRBV28 with TRBJ1-6, with 7 bases matching TRBD1. This CDR3 spans 14 amino acids. V gave up 5 bases and J gave up 10 bases; unmatched junction bases: 8. Germline-derived CDR1 and CDR2 are MDHEN and SYDVKM. CDR3 DNA sequence: TGTGCCAGCAGTCGCTCGACAGGGAGCTCACCCCTCCACTTT. Its protein is CASSRSTGSSPLHF. The full variable domain, with the rest looked up from reference TRBV28 and TRBJ1-6, is DVKVTQSSRYLVKRTGEKVFLECVQDMDHENMFWYRQDPGLGLRLIYFSYDVKMKEKGDIPEGYSVSREKKERFSLILESASTNQTSMYLCASSRSTGSSPLHFGNGTRLTVT.

The sample holds a few counts of this clone. The V and J genes are TRBV6-1 and TRBJ1-5; a possible D gene is TRBD1 (5 bases). The germline gives CDR1 MNHNS, CDR2 SASEGT. V gave up 1 base and J gave up 5 bases, with 6 bases separating them. The CDR3 has 13 amino acids. CDR3 nucleotide sequence: TGTGCCAGCAGTGAAGGGGGGGATCAGCCCCAGCATTTT. It yields the protein CASSEGGDQPQHF.